The T cell receptor beta chain under discussion was sequenced for a study of blood T cell repertoires in COVID-19 (dated by TCRdb to about 2020). Regarding the research as a whole: Samples covering the acute and convalescent phases of COVID-19 were provided by collaborators in the United States, Italy and Spain. The prospective study material was composed of cDNA or gDNA derived from T cells, B-cell-depleted T cells, or PBMCs. The repertoires were made available in a free public database intended to serve as a resource for research on the immune response to SARS-CoV-2. The samples were drawn from two sources: the first 160 participants of the ongoing ImmuneRACE study, and approximately 1,300 subjects contributed by 6 global collaborators. Sample metadata almost always included a de-identified subject ID, COVID-19 status, age in years and sex. Subjects who had been exposed to COVID-19, were actively infected with it, or had recovered from it provided the deeply sampled blood TCRbeta repertoires that made up the dataset. Where available, HLA class I and class II types were taken from metadata supplied by the sample provider and were not determined by assay-based typing. Study-level results and caveats: How much clinical and demographic metadata was included differed by source and by participant, and the metadata was provided uncurated.

Whole blood was collected in K2EDTA tubes by collaborating institutions according to the institutions' own protocols. For TCRbeta analysis, collaborators shipped samples as frozen whole blood, isolated PBMCs, or DNA extracted from either of those sample types. Counted from cysteine to phenylalanine, this CDR3 has 14 amino acids. This entry keeps only the CDR3 DNA: 42 bases, framed from base 1. Based on the germline V gene (reference sequence), the CDR1 and CDR2 sequences are LNHDA and SQIVND. Trimming removed 3 bases from V and 2 bases from J; the gene matches leave 2 bases unexplained. The immunoSEQ Assay, a bias-controlled multiplex PCR, was used to amplify TCRbeta CDR3 regions from genomic DNA. Per the original workflow: The number of nucleated cells in each sample was estimated from the amplification of reference gene primers within the assay. To quantify the absolute abundance of each unique TCRbeta CDR3 rearrangement, sequence reads were collapsed and filtered. For each sample, productive Simpson clonality was calculated by taking the square root of Simpson's diversity index across productive rearrangements. TCRdb took this table from immuneACCESS and kept in-frame rearrangements with V and J called. Such tables lack part of the clones; where checked against another copy, unresolved V genes explain under half of the gap, and the rest is unexplained. The DNA was the basis for D and trimming; V, J and clone size are from that table. The sample includes 300,000 to 400,000 clones, with approximately 88% observed a single time. In total, the top ten clones hold 3.5% to 4.5% of the sample.

About this clone: Its antigen is still unknown. No much larger clone is present one base from it, and per-base qualities are unavailable.

The sequence came from a woman aged 45-60 years with active or convalescent COVID-19. The chain was built from TRBV19 and TRBJ2-7, and TRBD2 matches 9 of the central bases. Sequenced material: peripheral blood. The sequenced DNA is TGTGCCAGTAGTATGCGGGAGGGACCCTACGAGCAGTACTTC. Its translation is CASSMREGPYEQYF.